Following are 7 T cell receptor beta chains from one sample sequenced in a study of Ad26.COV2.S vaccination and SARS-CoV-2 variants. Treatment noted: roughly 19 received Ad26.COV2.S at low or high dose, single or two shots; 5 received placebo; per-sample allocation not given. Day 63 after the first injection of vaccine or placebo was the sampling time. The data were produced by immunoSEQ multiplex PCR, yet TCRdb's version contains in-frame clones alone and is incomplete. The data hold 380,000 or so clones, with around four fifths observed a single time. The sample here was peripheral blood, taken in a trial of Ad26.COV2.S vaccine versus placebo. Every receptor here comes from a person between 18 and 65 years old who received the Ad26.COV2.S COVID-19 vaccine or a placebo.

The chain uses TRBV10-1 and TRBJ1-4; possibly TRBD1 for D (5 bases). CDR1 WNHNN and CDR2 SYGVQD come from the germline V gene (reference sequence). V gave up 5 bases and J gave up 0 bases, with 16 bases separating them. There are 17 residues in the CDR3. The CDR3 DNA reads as TGCGCCAGCAGTTTTAGAGGGGATAAAGCAACTAATGAAAAACTGTTTTTT. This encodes CASSFRGDKATNEKLFF.

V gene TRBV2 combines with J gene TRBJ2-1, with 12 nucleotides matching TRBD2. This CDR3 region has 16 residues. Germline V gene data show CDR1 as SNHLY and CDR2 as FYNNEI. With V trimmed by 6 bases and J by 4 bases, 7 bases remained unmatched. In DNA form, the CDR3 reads TGTGCCAGCAGCAGGACTAGCGGGGTGGGGTACAATGAGCAGTTCTTC. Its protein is CASSRTSGVGYNEQFF.

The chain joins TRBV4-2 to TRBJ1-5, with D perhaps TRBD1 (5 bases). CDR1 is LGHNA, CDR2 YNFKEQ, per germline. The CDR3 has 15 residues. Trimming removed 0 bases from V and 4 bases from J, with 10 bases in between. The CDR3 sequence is CASSQDLSGNQPQHF. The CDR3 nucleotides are TGTGCCAGCAGCCAAGATCTTTCAGGGAATCAGCCCCAGCATTTT.

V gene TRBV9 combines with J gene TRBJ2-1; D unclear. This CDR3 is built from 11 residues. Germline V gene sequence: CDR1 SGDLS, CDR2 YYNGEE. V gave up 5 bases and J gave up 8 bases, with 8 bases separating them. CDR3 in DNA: TGTGCCAGCAGTCGTTACGATGAGCAGTTCTTC. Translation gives CASSRYDEQFF. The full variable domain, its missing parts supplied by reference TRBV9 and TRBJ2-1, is DSGVTQTPKHLITATGQRVTLRCSPRSGDLSVYWYQQSLDQGLQFLIQYYNGEERAKGNILERFSAQQFPDLHSELNLSSLELGDSALYFCASSRYDEQFFGPGTRLTVL.

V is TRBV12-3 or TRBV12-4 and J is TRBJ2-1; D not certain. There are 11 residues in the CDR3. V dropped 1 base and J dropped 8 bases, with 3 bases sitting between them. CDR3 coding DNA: TGTGCCAGCAGTTTAGGGGATGAGCAGTTCTTC. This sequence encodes CASSLGDEQFF.

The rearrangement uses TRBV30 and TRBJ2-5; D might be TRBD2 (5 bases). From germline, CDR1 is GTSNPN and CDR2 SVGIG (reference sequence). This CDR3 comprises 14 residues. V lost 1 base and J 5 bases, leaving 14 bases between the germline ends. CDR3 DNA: TGTGCCTGGAGTGGATCGGCGACGGGGGAGACCCAGTACTTC. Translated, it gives CAWSGSATGETQYF.

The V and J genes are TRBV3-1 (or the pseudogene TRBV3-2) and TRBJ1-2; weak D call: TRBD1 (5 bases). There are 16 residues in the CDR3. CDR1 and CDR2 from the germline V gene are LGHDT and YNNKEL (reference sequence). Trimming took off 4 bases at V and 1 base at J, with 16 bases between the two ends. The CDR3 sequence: CASSPGQGEFNYGYTF. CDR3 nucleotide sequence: TGTGCCAGCAGCCCAGGGCAGGGCGAGTTTAACTATGGCTACACCTTC.